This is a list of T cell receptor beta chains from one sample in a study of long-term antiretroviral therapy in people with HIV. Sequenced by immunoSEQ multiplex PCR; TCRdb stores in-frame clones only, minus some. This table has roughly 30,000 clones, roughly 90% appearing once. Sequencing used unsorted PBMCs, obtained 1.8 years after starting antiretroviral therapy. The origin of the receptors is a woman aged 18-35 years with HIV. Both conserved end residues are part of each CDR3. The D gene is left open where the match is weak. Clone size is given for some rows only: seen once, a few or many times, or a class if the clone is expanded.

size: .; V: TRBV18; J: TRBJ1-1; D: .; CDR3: CASSSLRRRGLDSNTEAFF; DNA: TGTGCCAGCTCATCTCTACGACGTCGAGGTCTTGACTCGAACACTGAAGCTTTCTTT
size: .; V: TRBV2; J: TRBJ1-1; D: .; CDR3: CASIGGVDAFF; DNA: TGTGCCAGCATAGGGGGGGTGGATGCTTTCTTT
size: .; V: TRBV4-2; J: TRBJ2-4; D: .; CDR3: CASSQAGAKNIQYF; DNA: TGTGCCAGCAGCCAAGCGGGAGCCAAAAACATTCAGTACTTC
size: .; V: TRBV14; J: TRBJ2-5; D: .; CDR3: CASSQDIIETQYF; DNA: TGTGCCAGCAGCCAAGATATCATTGAGACCCAGTACTTC
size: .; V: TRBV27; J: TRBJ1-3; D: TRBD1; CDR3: CASSPDRGSYGNTIYF; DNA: TGTGCCAGCAGTCCGGACAGGGGATCGTATGGAAACACCATATATTTT
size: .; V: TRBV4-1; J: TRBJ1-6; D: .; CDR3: CASSQATWSPLHF; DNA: TGCGCCAGCAGCCAAGCGACCTGGTCACCCCTCCACTTT
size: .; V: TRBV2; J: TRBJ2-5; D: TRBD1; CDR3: CASSDPQGALETQYF; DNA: TGTGCCAGCAGTGATCCACAGGGGGCTCTGGAGACCCAGTACTTC
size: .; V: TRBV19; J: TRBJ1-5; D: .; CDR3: CASSIGIGMRGNQPQHF; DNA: TGTGCCAGTAGTATAGGGATCGGCATGAGGGGCAATCAGCCCCAGCATTTT
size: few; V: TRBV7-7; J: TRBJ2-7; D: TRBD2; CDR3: CASSLAGGYEQYF; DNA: TGTGCTAGCAGCTTAGCGGGAGGGTACGAGCAGTACTTC
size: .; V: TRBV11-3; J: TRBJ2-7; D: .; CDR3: CASSSSSEQYF; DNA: TGTGCCAGCAGCTCTTCTAGCGAGCAGTACTTC
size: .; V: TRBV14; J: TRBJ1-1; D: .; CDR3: CASSQGGTSRWSADTEAFF; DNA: TGTGCCAGCAGCCAAGGTGGGACGTCGAGATGGTCTGCGGACACTGAAGCTTTCTTT
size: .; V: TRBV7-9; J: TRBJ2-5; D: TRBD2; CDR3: CASSLPSGRAWETQYF; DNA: TGTGCCAGCAGCTTGCCTAGCGGGAGGGCCTGGGAGACCCAGTACTTC
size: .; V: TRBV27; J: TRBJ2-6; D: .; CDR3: CASSLAAGANVLTF; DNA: TGTGCCAGCAGTTTGGCAGCTGGGGCCAACGTCCTGACTTTC
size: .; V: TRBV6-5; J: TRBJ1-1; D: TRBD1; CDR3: CASRRRGTEAFF; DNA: TGTGCCAGCAGACGCAGGGGGACTGAAGCTTTCTTT
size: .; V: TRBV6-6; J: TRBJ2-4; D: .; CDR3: CASRNLLAKNIQYF; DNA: TGTGCCAGCAGAAACCTTCTAGCCAAAAACATTCAGTACTTC
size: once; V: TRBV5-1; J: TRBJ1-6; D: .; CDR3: CASSLQYDNSPLHF; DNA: TGCGCCAGCAGCTTACAGTACGACAATTCACCCCTCCACTTT
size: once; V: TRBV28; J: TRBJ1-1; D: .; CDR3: CASIPRGAGGTEAFF; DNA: TGTGCCAGCATTCCTAGGGGGGCCGGGGGCACTGAAGCTTTCTTT
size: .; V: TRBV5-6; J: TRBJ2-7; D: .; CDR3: CASSFDGLEIGEQYF; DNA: TGTGCCAGCAGCTTTGACGGTCTAGAAATAGGCGAGCAGTACTTC
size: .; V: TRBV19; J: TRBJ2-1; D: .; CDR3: CASSIRSRGGNEQFF; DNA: TGTGCCAGTAGTATACGGTCTAGGGGGGGGAATGAGCAGTTCTTC
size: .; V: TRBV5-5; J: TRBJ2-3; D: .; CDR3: CASRIGQRSTDTQYF; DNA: TGTGCCAGCAGGATTGGACAACGGAGCACAGATACGCAGTATTTT
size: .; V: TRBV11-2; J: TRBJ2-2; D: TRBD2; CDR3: CASSLFFGTSDTGELFF; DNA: TGTGCCAGCAGCTTATTCTTTGGGACTAGCGACACCGGGGAGCTGTTTTTT
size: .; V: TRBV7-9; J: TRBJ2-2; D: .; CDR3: CASSPRTGNTGELFF; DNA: TGTGCCAGCAGCCCTAGGACGGGGAACACCGGGGAGCTGTTTTTT
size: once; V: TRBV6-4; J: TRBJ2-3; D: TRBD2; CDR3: CASSAASGSTDTQYF; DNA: TGTGCCAGCAGTGCGGCTAGCGGGAGCACAGATACGCAGTATTTT
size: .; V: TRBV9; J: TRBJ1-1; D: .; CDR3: CASSANTEAFF; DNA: TGTGCCAGCAGCGCCAACACTGAAGCTTTCTTT
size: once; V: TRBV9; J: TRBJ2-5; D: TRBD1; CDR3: CASSPGTGRETQYF; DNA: TGTGCCAGCAGCCCGGGGACAGGGAGGGAGACCCAGTACTTC
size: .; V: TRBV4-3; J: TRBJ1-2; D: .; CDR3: CASSKDLPRDYGYTF; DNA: TGCGCCAGCAGCAAAGACCTACCTAGGGACTATGGCTACACCTTC
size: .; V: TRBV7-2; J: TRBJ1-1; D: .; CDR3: CASSLAGGVEAFF; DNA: TGTGCCAGCAGCTTAGCAGGAGGGGTCGAAGCTTTCTTT
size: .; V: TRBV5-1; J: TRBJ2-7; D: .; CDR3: CASSLAALSYEQYF; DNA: TGCGCCAGCAGCTTGGCCGCACTCTCCTACGAGCAGTACTTC
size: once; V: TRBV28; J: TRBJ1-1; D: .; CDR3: CASSWALNTEAFF; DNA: TGTGCCAGCAGTTGGGCACTGAACACTGAAGCTTTCTTT
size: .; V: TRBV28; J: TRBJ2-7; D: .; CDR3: CASSLPGGDYEQYF; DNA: TGTGCCAGCAGTTTACCGGGGGGCGACTACGAGCAGTACTTC
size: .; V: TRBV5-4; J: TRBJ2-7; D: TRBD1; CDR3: CASSPLSGTGSYEQYF; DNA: TGTGCCAGCAGCCCACTCTCCGGGACAGGGTCCTACGAGCAGTACTTC
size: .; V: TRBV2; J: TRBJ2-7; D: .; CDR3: CARRQAMADEQYF; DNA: TGTGCCCGGCGACAGGCCATGGCCGACGAGCAGTACTTC